Following are 25 T cell receptor beta chains from one sample sequenced in a study of cytomegalovirus exposure and HLA in healthy donors. In the PCR, 60 Vbeta and 13 Jbeta primers were used. Data came from immunoSEQ multiplex PCR; TCRdb stores just in-frame clones and leaves some out. This table holds over 75,000 clones, over 75% found once. The sequencing sample was made of PBMCs. All receptors come from a female donor in good health and CMV-seronegative.

The chain combines TRBV9 with TRBJ1-2; no reliable D call. Germline CDR1 SGDLS, CDR2 YYNGEE. V dropped 2 bases and J dropped 1 base, with 18 bases sitting between them. The CDR3 has 17 amino acids. CDR3 in DNA: TGTGCCAGCAGCGTCGGCTTTTGGCAGGTCGGTAACTATGGCTACACCTTC. Protein: CASSVGFWQVGNYGYTF.

This clone was seen once. This CDR3 reads CASTQGSSGNTIYF. CDR3 bases: TGTGCCAGCACCCAGGGTAGCTCTGGAAACACCATATATTTT. The chain links TRBV28 to TRBJ1-3; D is perhaps TRBD1 (5 bases). The V end lost 7 bases, the J end lost 0 bases, and 10 bases lay between the germline ends. The CDR3 covers 14 residues. Germline V gene data show CDR1 as MDHEN and CDR2 as SYDVKM.

This chain joins TRBV7-2 and TRBJ2-3; tentative D call: TRBD1 (6 bases). CDR1 and CDR2 (germline): SGHTA, FQGNSA. The CDR3 loop spans 13 amino acids. Trimming took 1 base from V and 4 from J, leaving 6 bases between them. In DNA form, the CDR3 reads TGTGCCAGCAGCTTAGAGGGGGCAGATACGCAGTATTTT. Its translation is CASSLEGADTQYF.

The chain is built from TRBV28 and TRBJ1-2; 7 nucleotides match TRBD1. This CDR3 spans 15 amino acids. The germline V gene encodes CDR1 MDHEN and CDR2 SYDVKM. J gave up 0 bases and V 5 bases, and 6 bases lay outside the gene matches. CDR3 in DNA: TGTGCCAGCAGTCCACAGGGGTCTTCTAACTATGGCTACACCTTC. It codes for CASSPQGSSNYGYTF.

This chain joins TRBV5-1 and TRBJ2-7; 9 nucleotides align to TRBD1. V dropped 0 bases and J dropped 2; count of bases not matched to a gene: 6. Germline CDR1 reads SGHRS; CDR2 reads YFSETQ. The CDR3 extends over 16 amino acids. CDR3 bases: TGCGCCAGCAGCTTGGGGGGACAGGGACGAACCTACGAGCAGTACTTC. Residues: CASSLGGQGRTYEQYF.

V and J are TRBV7-2 and TRBJ1-6, with a weak D call TRBD1 (5 bases). CDR1 SGHTA and CDR2 FQGNSA come from the germline V gene. V was trimmed by 6 bases and J by 10 bases, leaving 16 bases between them. CDR3 size: 14 residues. The CDR3 DNA follows: TGTGCCAGCAGGGATTCGGGGGTCTGGTCACCCCTCCACTTT. Its protein is CASRDSGVWSPLHF.

The chain has TRBV5-6 and TRBJ1-2; the match to TRBD1 covers 8 bases. Germline V CDR1 and CDR2: SGHDT, YYEEEE. This CDR3 is built from 16 residues. V trimming: 1 base; J trimming: 0 bases; junction bases outside the gene matches: 5. CDR3 bases: TGTGCCAGCAGCTTGAGACAGGGGTTGGCTAACTATGGCTACACCTTC. This gives the protein CASSLRQGLANYGYTF.

The chain uses TRBV6-6 and TRBJ1-1; 7 bases are shared with TRBD1. Germline V CDR1 and CDR2: MNHNY, SVGAGI (reference sequence). The CDR3 is made up of 14 amino acids. After removal of 5 bases from V and 0 bases from J, the junction contained 3 bases not matched to a gene. The CDR3: CASSDRAMNTEAFF. The CDR3 DNA sequence: TGTGCCAGCAGTGACAGGGCCATGAACACTGAAGCTTTCTTT.

The V call is TRBV5-1, the J call TRBJ2-1, with D perhaps TRBD2 (5 bases). Trimming shortened V by 0 bases and J by 7 bases, and 26 bases separated the two germline ends. The CDR3 length is 19 residues. Germline V lookup: CDR1 SGHRS, CDR2 YFSETQ. This chain's CDR3 is CASSLAEYLTGNLGNEQFF. CDR3 sequence (DNA): TGCGCCAGCAGCTTGGCCGAGTATTTAACGGGAAACCTGGGGAATGAGCAGTTCTTC.

The chain carries TRBV6-1 and TRBJ1-5, with TRBD1 as a possible D gene (6 bases). Germline V gene data show CDR1 as MNHNS and CDR2 as SASEGT. The V end was cut by 6 bases, the J end by 11 bases, with 20 bases between. This CDR3 is 14 amino acids long. This chain's CDR3 is CASRVPGEGTAQHF. CDR3 bases: TGTGCCAGCAGAGTCCCAGGGGAGGGGACGGCCCAGCATTTT.

J is TRBJ2-5 and V is TRBV5-4; perhaps TRBD2 as D (6 bases). Trimming took off 2 bases at V and 4 bases at J, with 9 bases between the two ends. The CDR3 is 13 amino acids. CDR1 is SGHNT, CDR2 YYREEE, per germline (reference sequence). The CDR3, as DNA: TGTGCCAGCAGCTTAAAGACTAGAGAGACCCAGTACTTC. This codes for CASSLKTRETQYF.

This clone is a singleton in its sample. The chain uses TRBV19 and TRBJ2-2, with D possibly matching TRBD2 (5 bases). Trimming took 4 bases from V and 13 from J, leaving 10 bases between them. The CDR3 spans 11 residues. Germline CDR1 LNHDA, CDR2 SQIVND (reference sequence). CDR3 sequence reads: CASSSGPRLFF. Here the CDR3 DNA reads TGTGCCAGTAGTAGCGGGCCGCGGCTGTTTTTT.

The J gene is TRBJ2-1, the V gene TRBV10-3; maybe TRBD1 (6 bases). Germline-derived CDR1 and CDR2 are ENHRY and SYGVKD. CDR3 length: 14 amino acids. V was pared by 2 bases and J by 7 bases, with 12 bases between. In DNA form, the CDR3 reads TGTGCCATCAGTGAGGAACAGGGTGTGAATGAGCAGTTCTTC. It specifies CAISEEQGVNEQFF.

This chain connects TRBV29-1 to TRBJ1-4; TRBD1 agrees at 7 bases. Unmatched junction bases numbered 3, after V lost 3 bases and J lost 8 bases. This CDR3 region has 12 residues. CDR1 SQVTM and CDR2 ANQGSEA come from the germline V gene. The CDR3 sequence is CSVDPGGEKLFF. The CDR3 nucleotides read TGCAGCGTTGACCCAGGGGGAGAAAAACTGTTTTTT.

Points on this clone: A junction boundary mismatches the germline segment, possibly from a read error. This chain uses TRBV10-3 with TRBJ2-7, with 7 bases fitting TRBD1. CDR1 and CDR2 from the germline V gene are ENHRY and SYGVKD. The CDR3 sequence is 11 residues long. CDR3 sequence reads: CAISESRGPYF. The CDR3 bases are TGTGCCATCAGTGAATCGAGGGGGCCCTATTTC.

The rearrangement links TRBV11-1 to TRBJ1-6, with a tentative D call TRBD1 (5 bases). The CDR3 sequence is 15 residues long. Germline V gives CDR1 SGHAT, CDR2 FQDESV (reference sequence). Trimming took 1 base from V and 6 from J, leaving 10 bases between them. Here the CDR3 reads CASSLGVGGNSPLHF. The CDR3 DNA sequence: TGTGCCAGCAGCTTAGGTGTCGGGGGTAATTCACCCCTCCACTTT.

The chain combines TRBV6-5 with TRBJ1-6; no clear D. The CDR3 contains 15 residues. V was trimmed by 4 bases and J by 4 bases, leaving 11 bases between them. Germline V gene sequence: CDR1 MNHEY, CDR2 SVGAGI. CDR3 DNA: TGTGCCAGCAGTTCCCGTCCTTTATATAATTCACCCCTCCACTTT. Translated, it gives CASSSRPLYNSPLHF.

The J gene is TRBJ1-3, the V gene TRBV5-1; maybe TRBD1 (6 bases). The CDR3 spans 19 residues. The germline V gene encodes CDR1 SGHRS and CDR2 YFSETQ. V shed 3 bases and J shed 0 bases, with 22 bases lying between them. The CDR3 loop is CASSSPGQFGTTSGNTIYF. CDR3 bases: TGCGCCAGCAGCTCACCCGGCCAGTTCGGGACAACCTCTGGAAACACCATATATTTT.

The chain's CDR3 is CASSLRGEDEAFF. The CDR3 DNA follows: TGTGCCAGCAGCTTGAGAGGGGAGGATGAAGCTTTCTTT. This chain connects TRBV5-4 to TRBJ1-1, with D possibly matching TRBD1 (5 bases). The CDR3 loop spans 13 amino acids. V gave up 1 base and J gave up 7 bases, with 11 bases separating them. Per germline, CDR1 SGHNT and CDR2 YYREEE (reference sequence).

The chain combines TRBV7-6 with TRBJ2-3; D gene unclear. Germline CDR1 is SGHVS and CDR2 is FNYEAQ. Trimming removed 0 bases at V and 6 bases at J, with 7 bases between. CDR3 length: 13 amino acids. The CDR3 coding sequence is TGTGCCAGCAGCTTAGCCCCCTCGGATACGCAGTATTTT. Protein sequence: CASSLAPSDTQYF.

The CDR3 DNA reads as TGCAGCGTTGGGGGGGACTATGCGGGATACAATGAGCAGTTCTTC. Amino acids: CSVGGDYAGYNEQFF. V gene TRBV29-1 combines with J gene TRBJ2-1, with 7 positions matching TRBD2. CDR1 is SQVTM, CDR2 ANQGSEA, per germline. CDR3 size: 15 residues. The ends lost 4 bases at V and 4 bases at J; junction bases unmatched: 10.

The chain links TRBV28 to TRBJ2-1; 8 bases are shared with TRBD1. This CDR3 comprises 15 residues. Germline CDR1 and CDR2: MDHEN and SYDVKM. The V and J ends lost 5 bases and 4 bases, in that order; junction bases with no gene match: 7. Written as DNA, the CDR3 is TGTGCCAGCAGTCCAACCGGGACAGGATACAATGAGCAGTTCTTC. Encoded protein: CASSPTGTGYNEQFF.

The chain couples TRBV5-5 to TRBJ1-5; the D gene is possibly TRBD1 (5 bases). The CDR3 extends over 16 amino acids. The germline gives CDR1 SGHKS, CDR2 YYEKEE (reference sequence). V was trimmed by 0 bases and J by 7 bases, leaving 17 bases between them. The CDR3 here is CASSLGVGGGMQPQHF. The CDR3 DNA follows: TGTGCCAGCAGCTTGGGGGTCGGGGGAGGAATGCAGCCCCAGCATTTT.

The chain recombines TRBV4-1 with TRBJ2-7, with 7 positions matching TRBD2. J gave up 3 bases and V 0 bases, and 8 bases lay outside the gene matches. Germline V lookup: CDR1 MGHRA, CDR2 YSYEKL. The CDR3 loop spans 16 amino acids. CDR3 sequence: CASSQDSGEGLYEQYF. Here the CDR3 DNA reads TGCGCCAGCAGCCAAGATTCGGGGGAGGGCCTCTACGAGCAGTACTTC.

CDR3 sequence: CASSEGQFEEKLFF. In DNA form, the CDR3 reads TGCGCCAGCAGTGAAGGACAGTTCGAGGAAAAACTGTTTTTT. The chain links TRBV10-1 to TRBJ1-4, with D perhaps matching TRBD1 (6 bases). The CDR3 has 14 amino acids. With 3 bases removed from V and 8 bases from J, the gap between germline ends came to 13 bases. Germline assignment: CDR1 WNHNN and CDR2 SYGVQD (reference sequence).